This TCR beta chain appears in the sequencing data of a study of metastatic and nonmetastatic thyroid tumors. Across the whole study: The comparison covered peripheral blood and tumor or nodule tissue in malignant and benign thyroid patients. Regarding the study as a whole: When malignant thyroid tumors were compared with benign nodules, TCR beta diversity was reportedly significantly higher in the malignant tumors. This held in both blood and tumor samples.

Among the patients, none had received any treatment before thyroid surgery. The CDR3 extends over 12 amino acids. Unmatched junction bases numbered 10, after V lost 6 bases and J lost 12 bases. Germline CDR1 reads LGHNT; CDR2 reads FRNRAP. By share, this clone counts as large. Its antigen remains unidentified. Original data processing: Construction of a distant-metastasis classifier for papillary thyroid cancer relied on CDR3 differences across clinicopathological groups. TCRdb ran MiXCR on the PCR reads. The V and J calls were determined by TCRdb, not by the authors. The sample consists of 17,000 or so clones, approximately 30% of them appearing once.

The specimen was adjacent normal tissue. The rearrangement links TRBV12-5 to TRBJ1-1; 7 nucleotides align to TRBD1. This TCR was recovered from a female donor with papillary thyroid cancer or a benign thyroid nodule (not recorded which). Some clones in this sample may be carry-over from other donors' samples. The DNA for the CDR3 is TGTGCTAGTGGGCCTGGGACAGTCGGACCTTTCTTT. It specifies CASGPGTVGPFF.